The rows below give T cell receptor beta chains drawn from one sample of a study of OX40 agonist ivuxolimab in advanced cancers. TCRdb's copy holds only in-frame clones and misses some; the assay was immunoSEQ multiplex PCR. Of about 34,000 clones detected, 80% to 85% appear once; the ten largest clones hold approximately 2.4%. The source material was CD4+ or CD8+ T cells sorted from blood, sampled in a trial of the OX40 agonist ivuxolimab. The receptors here all came from an adult with an advanced solid tumor such as melanoma, head and neck, liver or kidney cancer. The CDR3 runs from the conserved cysteine through the conserved F or W. Each record gives: D gene, V gene, clone size, J gene, CDR3 DNA, CDR3 protein. The D gene is left open where the match is weak. Part of the rows lack a size; the others show once, few, many or a class for expanded clones.

TRBD1	TRBV18	-	TRBJ2-7	TGTGCCAGCTCACCAGGGACAGGGAGAAACGAGCAGTACTTC	CASSPGTGRNEQYF
-	TRBV7-2	once	TRBJ1-2	TGTGCCAGCAGACCAGCCGGGCAGGGTTGGGGCTACACCTTC	CASRPAGQGWGYTF
-	TRBV9	once	TRBJ2-2	TGTGCCAGCAGCGTAGGGGGTTACGATCCCGGGGAGCTGTTTTTT	CASSVGGYDPGELFF
-	TRBV5-6	-	TRBJ2-7	TGTGCCAGCAGCCCGGACGGGAGCTCCTACGAGCAGTACTTC	CASSPDGSSYEQYF
-	TRBV18	-	TRBJ1-2	TGTGCCAGCTCACCACCGGCAGCTCTCTCTGTCTATGGCTACACCTTC	CASSPPAALSVYGYTF
TRBD1	TRBV4-3	-	TRBJ1-1	TGCGCCAGCAGCCAAGGAGGGGACAGGCAAGCTTTCTTT	CASSQGGDRQAFF
-	TRBV4-3	-	TRBJ1-4	TGCGCCAGCAGCCAAGAACGGGATGCAACTAATGAAAAACTGTTTTTT	CASSQERDATNEKLFF
-	TRBV10-3	-	TRBJ2-1	TGTGCCATCAGTGAGCGGGGGAGCCAAAGCTCCTACAATGAGCAGTTCTTC	CAISERGSQSSYNEQFF
-	TRBV6-1	-	TRBJ1-1	TGTGCCAGCAGTGTTCAGGGTTACACTGAAGCTTTCTTT	CASSVQGYTEAFF
-	TRBV5-4	-	TRBJ2-3	TGTGCCAGCAGCCAGGACAGCACAGATACGCAGTATTTT	CASSQDSTDTQYF
-	TRBV19	few	TRBJ1-1	TGTGCCAGTAGTATAAAAGAAAACACTGAAGCTTTCTTT	CASSIKENTEAFF
TRBD1	TRBV11-2	-	TRBJ2-4	TGTGCCAGCAGCTCCCAATCGGGACAGGGAGGGGTCAACATTCAGTACTTC	CASSSQSGQGGVNIQYF
TRBD1	TRBV6-5	-	TRBJ1-5	TGTGCCAGCAGTTACGGAGGGGGCGGTCAGCCCCAGCATTTT	CASSYGGGGQPQHF
-	TRBV29-1	-	TRBJ1-2	TGCAGCGTTGAGAGGGGCAACTATGGCTACACCTTC	CSVERGNYGYTF
-	TRBV25-1	-	TRBJ2-3	TGTGCCAGCAGTGTCGGCTCCCGCACAGATACGCAGTATTTT	CASSVGSRTDTQYF
-	TRBV27	-	TRBJ2-2	TGTGCCAGCAGTATGACCGGGGAGCTGTTTTTT	CASSMTGELFF
-	TRBV11-1	-	TRBJ2-7	TGTGCCAGCAGCTTAGAGCCAGTGGGCAGCGCCAACGAGCAGTACTTC	CASSLEPVGSANEQYF
-	TRBV2	medium-sized	TRBJ2-1	TGTGCCAGCAGTGGAGACGTCTATGAGCAGTTCTTC	CASSGDVYEQFF
-	TRBV6-5	once	TRBJ1-1	TGTGCCAGCAATCACGGGGTGGTAGCTTTCTTT	CASNHGVVAFF
-	TRBV11-1	-	TRBJ2-7	TGTGCCAGCAGCACCAGACAGTCCTCCTACGAGCAGTACTTC	CASSTRQSSYEQYF
TRBD2	TRBV7-2	-	TRBJ2-1	TGTGCCAGCAGCTTAGTAGGGACTAGGCGGGTGGTCTCCTACAATGAGCAGTTCTTC	CASSLVGTRRVVSYNEQFF
-	TRBV30	few	TRBJ1-2	TGTGCCTGGAGTTTCGGGAACTATGGCTACACCTTC	CAWSFGNYGYTF
-	TRBV5-4	once	TRBJ2-1	TGTGCCAGCAGCACCGGGACCCAGACGGGCGATGAGCAGTTCTTC	CASSTGTQTGDEQFF
-	TRBV6-5	few	TRBJ1-3	TGTGCCAGCAGATCCGTTATCTCTGGAAACACCATATATTTT	CASRSVISGNTIYF
-	TRBV18	few	TRBJ1-2	TGTGCCAGCTCTGTTGGAGCCAATAACTATGGCTACACCTTC	CASSVGANNYGYTF
TRBD2	TRBV5-1	-	TRBJ2-1	TGCGCCAGCAGCCCTACCGGGGGGAATGAGCAGTTCTTC	CASSPTGGNEQFF
-	TRBV4-1	-	TRBJ2-3	TGCGCCAGCAGCCAAGATAATAACGCAGATACGCAGTATTTT	CASSQDNNADTQYF
-	TRBV7-9	-	TRBJ2-7	TGTGCCAGCAGCTTAGCGACCCGCTACGAGCAGTACTTC	CASSLATRYEQYF
-	TRBV2	-	TRBJ1-5	TGTGCCAGCAGTGGAGTGGTGGGAATTCATCAGCCCCAGCATTTT	CASSGVVGIHQPQHF
-	TRBV7-9	-	TRBJ1-2	TGTGCCAGCAGCCGGGGGACACACGGCTACACCTTC	CASSRGTHGYTF
-	TRBV19	-	TRBJ2-4	TGTGCCAGTAGTTTCAACGGGAGTCCATTTGGGACCAAAAACATTCAGTACTTC	CASSFNGSPFGTKNIQYF
TRBD2	TRBV6-4	-	TRBJ2-2	TGTGCCAGCAGACAAGGGACTACGAACACCGGGGAGCTGTTTTTT	CASRQGTTNTGELFF
-	TRBV28	-	TRBJ1-3	TGTGCCAGCAGTGGGTGGAGGACCTCTGGAAACACCATATATTTT	CASSGWRTSGNTIYF
-	TRBV9	-	TRBJ1-1	TGTGCCAGCAGTCCCCTGACAGTGAACACTGAAGCTTTCTTT	CASSPLTVNTEAFF
-	TRBV7-9	-	TRBJ2-7	TGTGCCAGCAGTCCCGCCTCCATAAATTACGAGCAGTACTTC	CASSPASINYEQYF
-	TRBV5-1	-	TRBJ2-5	TGCGCCAGCAGCTTGATGACGGGAGCTGGAGAGACCCAGTACTTC	CASSLMTGAGETQYF
TRBD2	TRBV30	-	TRBJ2-2	TGTGCCTGGAGTGTAACCCGAACTAGCGGGAACACCGGGGAGCTGTTTTTT	CAWSVTRTSGNTGELFF